The sequence of this T cell receptor (beta chain) was determined in a study of Tregs in tolerant kidney transplant recipients. The overall study: Mixed chimerism was transient after nonmyeloablative marrow transplants from related graft donors.

Study results and limitations: Nucleotide sequences could not be compared across some patients' samples due to primer changes.

Trimming cost V 5 bases and J 10 bases; bases outside gene matches: 2. Germline CDR1 and CDR2: SGHTA and FQGNSA. The CDR3 sequence is 11 residues long. As to this clone: What it binds is unknown.

Some clones are missing from TCRdb's copy, which holds only in-frame ones; the method was immunoSEQ multiplex PCR. The sample has about 77,000 clones, roughly 98% seen once. Unstimulated Tregs (CD4+CD25+CD127-) and CD4+CD25- non-Tregs were sorted from PBMCs. This sample comprised CD4+ T cells from blood, obtained before the transplant. The chain employs TRBV7-2 and TRBJ1-1, with 9 bases identical to TRBD1. The origin of this receptor is a human donor who received a combined kidney and bone marrow transplant. The chain's CDR3 is CASSGQGLAFF. As DNA, the CDR3 is TGTGCCAGCAGCGGACAGGGGTTAGCTTTCTTT.